The rows below give T cell receptor beta chains drawn from one sample of a study of blood T cells in healthy people across ages. Each CDR3 protein gets one entry after TCRdb re-called the 5' RACE reads with MiXCR. The repertoire includes hundreds of thousands of distinct CDR3 sequences, about 30% of them detected once, and around a sixth sits in the top ten. Sequencing used blood. These receptors originate from a woman older than 75 in good health. The CDR3 runs from the conserved cysteine through the conserved F or W. The order of the fields is J gene, clone size, D gene, CDR3 length, V gene, CDR3 DNA, CDR3 protein. A D gene is named only where the DNA matches it firmly. Clone sizes are given selectively: once, few, many, or a class where the clone is expanded.

TRBJ2-2 . TRBD2 14 TRBV12-3/TRBV12-4 TGTGCCAGCAGGGGGACTAAGAACACCGGGGAGCTGTTTTTT CASRGTKNTGELFF
TRBJ2-7 many . 12 TRBV6-5 TGTGCCAGCAAGGGATCCTCCTACGAGCAGTACTTC CASKGSSYEQYF
TRBJ2-1 many TRBD2 15 TRBV5-1 TGCGCCAGCAGGTTTAGCGGGGGATCCTACAATGAGCAGTTCTTC CASRFSGGSYNEQFF
TRBJ2-5 many . 13 TRBV7-7 TGTGCTAGCAGCTCCTTGGGCTTAGAGACCCAGTACTTC CASSSLGLETQYF
TRBJ2-1 few TRBD2 18 TRBV6-4 TGTGCCAGCGCTCCCGTGGCGGGGGGGAGGAGCTCCTACAATGAGCAGTTCTTC CASAPVAGGRSSYNEQFF
TRBJ1-5 many . 16 TRBV7-8 TGTGCCAGCAGCCCCATCGGGGGGGCGAGCAATCAGCCCCAGCATTTT CASSPIGGASNQPQHF
TRBJ2-5 many . 14 TRBV21-1 TGTGCCAGCACCAAACCCCGGTACCAAGAGACCCAGTACTTC CASTKPRYQETQYF
TRBJ2-3 . . 16 TRBV7-2 TGTGCCAGCAGCCTATTCTATCGAAAGCCGACAGATACGCAGTATTTT CASSLFYRKPTDTQYF
TRBJ2-6 once TRBD1 16 TRBV5-1 TGCGCCAGCAACCCAGGGACAGGGACTGGGGCCAACGTCCTGACTTTC CASNPGTGTGANVLTF
TRBJ1-3 . TRBD1 15 TRBV2 TGTGCCAGTTCCCGAGACAGGGTCTCTGGAAACACCATATATTTT CASSRDRVSGNTIYF
TRBJ1-2 many . 12 TRBV29-1 TGCAGCGCCACGGGTAGTAACTATGGCTACACCTTC CSATGSNYGYTF
TRBJ2-7 few . 15 TRBV15 TGTGCCACCAGCAGAGATCTACCCGGGGCTGGCGAGCAGTACTTC CATSRDLPGAGEQYF
TRBJ2-7 . . 14 TRBV29-1 TGCAGCGTTCTAGGGACGGAACTCTCCTACGAGCGGTACTTC CSVLGTELSYERYF
TRBJ2-3 . TRBD1 15 TRBV28 TGTGCCACATCGAGCGGGACAGGGGTGGCAGATACGCAGTATTTT CATSSGTGVADTQYF
TRBJ2-5 . TRBD2 15 TRBV2 TGTGCCAGCAGCGATAGCGGGGGGCGGCGGGATGAGCAGTACTTC CASSDSGGRRDEQYF
TRBJ2-7 many . 14 TRBV7-9 TGTGCCAGCAGCACCGGTTGGGGGTGGGACGAGCAGTACTTC CASSTGWGWDEQYF
TRBJ1-1 once . 14 TRBV19 TGTGCCAGTAGTCAAACTGCGGGGAACACTGAAGCTTTCTTT CASSQTAGNTEAFF
TRBJ2-3 . . 16 TRBV12-3/TRBV12-4 TGTGCCAGCAGCCGCTTAGGGCCTCCTAGCACAGATGTGCAGTATTTT CASSRLGPPSTDVQYF
TRBJ2-1 many TRBD2 14 TRBV5-1 TGCGCCAGCTCCCAGGGACTAGGGGTTACTGAGCAGTTCTTC CASSQGLGVTEQFF
TRBJ2-1 . . 13 TRBV20-1 TGCAGTGCTACCGGTCCAGCCCACAATGAGCAGTTCTTC CSATGPAHNEQFF
TRBJ1-2 many TRBD1 14 TRBV12-3/TRBV12-4 TGTGCCAGCAGCCGGGGACAGGGGGTCTATGGCTACACCTTC CASSRGQGVYGYTF
TRBJ1-2 . . 13 TRBV6-1 TGTGCCAGCAGTGAAAGGGTTTGCTATGGCTACACCTTC CASSERVCYGYTF
TRBJ1-3 . . 15 TRBV6-5 TGTGCCAGCAGTATCAAAAGCAGCTCTGGAAACACCATATATTTT CASSIKSSSGNTIYF
TRBJ1-5 . . 16 TRBV28 TGTGCCAGCAGTCCCCCGGGGGGCGCGAGCAATCAGCCCCAGCATTTT CASSPPGGASNQPQHF
TRBJ2-7 many . 12 TRBV20-1 TGCAGTGCTAGACCGCTGACCTACGAGCAGTACTTC CSARPLTYEQYF
TRBJ1-2 many . 17 TRBV12-3/TRBV12-4 TGTGCCAGCAGTCTCCACTCAACAGAAGGCGTCCCCTATGGCTACACCTTC CASSLHSTEGVPYGYTF
TRBJ2-7 . . 17 TRBV7-6 TGTGCCAGCAGCTTAGGAATCGGCTCTAGGAGCTCCTACGAGCAGTACTTC CASSLGIGSRSSYEQYF
TRBJ1-1 . . 13 TRBV29-1 TGCAGCGTTGAAGGACAAATGAACACTGAAGCTTTCTTT CSVEGQMNTEAFF
TRBJ1-2 few . 15 TRBV9 TGTGCCAGCACCACCGGAGAGTTTCGATCGGGTGGCTACACCTTC CASTTGEFRSGGYTF
TRBJ1-5 few . 13 TRBV12-3/TRBV12-4 TGTGCCAGCAGTTTATCCGAGGGGGGGCCCCAGCATTTT CASSLSEGGPQHF
TRBJ2-1 many . 15 TRBV7-2 TGTGCCAGCAGCTTAGTACTCAGCTCCTACAATGAGCAGTTCTTC CASSLVLSSYNEQFF
TRBJ2-5 many TRBD1 16 TRBV7-9 TGTGCCAGCAGACATACCCCGGGACAGGGATTGGAGACCCAGTACTTC CASRHTPGQGLETQYF
TRBJ2-7 medium-sized . 12 TRBV20-1 TGCAGTGCTAACAGGGAGACCTACGAGCAGTACTTC CSANRETYEQYF
TRBJ2-1 . . 13 TRBV7-3 TGTGCCAGCAGCTTATCCGGGGTTTCTGAGCAGTTCTTC CASSLSGVSEQFF
TRBJ1-4 few . 14 TRBV6-1 TGTGCCAGCAGTGAAGACAGACGGAATGAAAAACTGTTTTTT CASSEDRRNEKLFF
TRBJ2-5 . . 13 TRBV20-1 TGCAGTGCTAGGCCGGGCCAACAAGAGACCCAGTACTTC CSARPGQQETQYF
TRBJ1-1 once TRBD1 16 TRBV5-1 TGCGCCAGCAGCTTATCCGGGGAGGGGGCGGACACTGAAGCTTTCTTT CASSLSGEGADTEAFF
TRBJ1-1 few . 16 TRBV4-2 TGTGCCAGCAGCCAAGAGATCAGGGGAGGGGACACTGAAGCTTTCTTT CASSQEIRGGDTEAFF
TRBJ2-1 many TRBD2 15 TRBV5-1 TGCGCCAGCAGCTTGGCCACTAGCGCTAGCGGGGAGCAGTTCTTC CASSLATSASGEQFF
TRBJ1-2 many . 17 TRBV29-1 TGCAGCGTTGACGGGATGGACGCTACCCTAGCTAACTATGGCTACACCTTC CSVDGMDATLANYGYTF
TRBJ2-3 . . 14 TRBV20-1 TGCAGTGCTAGGGATGAGGTCCGGGAGGATACGCAGTATTTT CSARDEVREDTQYF
TRBJ2-3 . . 14 TRBV7-6 TGTGCCGCCACAGCATCGAAGAGCACAGATACGCGGTATTTT CAATASKSTDTRYF
TRBJ1-2 many . 13 TRBV7-9 TGTGCCAGCACCCTAAACCAACACTATGGCTACACCTTC CASTLNQHYGYTF
TRBJ2-3 . . 12 TRBV30 TGTGCCTGGGACCTTCTAAGGGATACGCAGTATTTT CAWDLLRDTQYF
TRBJ1-1 . . 15 TRBV5-1 TGCGCCAGCAGCTTGGACGGGGGCGCGTACACTGAAGCTTTCTTT CASSLDGGAYTEAFF
TRBJ2-1 many . 14 TRBV15 TGTGCCACCAGCAGGGGACAAGTTCGGAATGAGCAGTTCTTC CATSRGQVRNEQFF
TRBJ2-2 few TRBD2 15 TRBV7-2 TGTGCCAGCAGTACCTCGGGGGGTTCTACCGGGGAGCTGTTTTTT CASSTSGGSTGELFF